These 8 T cell receptor beta chains came from one sample sequenced in a study of CD8+ T cells in alopecia areata. RNA was isolated and reverse transcribed to cDNA, the sequencing template. Libraries were prepared by immunoSEQ multiplex PCR; TCRdb keeps only in-frame clonotypes and omits some of them. The table has about 140,000 clones, 55% to 65% seen once. The specimen sequenced was CD4+ T cells sorted from blood. Source of these receptors: a human donor in good health.

The gene calls are TRBV7-2 and TRBJ2-7, with D perhaps matching TRBD2 (6 bases). Germline lookup yields CDR1 SGHTA and CDR2 FQGNSA. The CDR3 sequence is 15 residues long. V dropped 1 base and J dropped 1 base, with 11 bases sitting between them. The CDR3 sequence is CASSLGRLVSYEQYF. DNA for the CDR3: TGTGCCAGCAGCTTAGGAAGACTAGTATCCTACGAGCAGTACTTC.

The chain couples TRBV5-4 to TRBJ2-5; perhaps TRBD2 as D (6 bases). V shed 4 bases and J shed 4 bases, with 20 bases lying between them. Per the germline V gene, CDR1 is SGHNT and CDR2 is YYREEE (reference sequence). The CDR3 consists of 16 residues. This chain's CDR3 is CASSPGGTTFGETQYF. The CDR3 DNA reads as TGTGCCAGCAGCCCCGGAGGGACGACATTCGGAGAGACCCAGTACTTC.

The V call is TRBV14, the J call TRBJ1-1, with D unclear. The V gene's germline CDR1 is SGHDN and CDR2 FVKESK. V was shortened by 8 bases and J by 4 bases, with 11 bases between the two germline ends. There are 12 residues in the CDR3. Here the CDR3 DNA reads TGTGCCAGCGCTCTCAAGGTCACTGAAGCTTTCTTT. This translates into CASALKVTEAFF.

This chain links TRBV5-1 with TRBJ2-7, with no clear D. CDR1 SGHRS and CDR2 YFSETQ come from the germline V gene. V lost 2 bases, J lost 4 bases, and 7 bases lay in between. The CDR3 extends over 12 amino acids. The CDR3 loop reads CASSFFAYEQYF. The CDR3 bases are TGCGCCAGCAGCTTTTTCGCGTACGAGCAGTACTTC. Supplemented by reference TRBV5-1 and TRBJ2-7, the full variable domain reads KAGVTQTPRYLIKTRGQQVTLSCSPISGHRSVSWYQQTPGQGLQFLFEYFSETQRNKGNFPGRFSGRQFSNSRSEMNVSTLELGDSALYLCASSFFAYEQYFGPGTRLTVT.

The chain combines TRBV7-7 with TRBJ2-5; D gene unclear. The germline V gene encodes CDR1 SSHAT and CDR2 FNYEAQ (reference sequence). This CDR3 region has 13 residues. Trimming took off 0 bases at V and 2 bases at J, with 4 bases between the two ends. CDR3 in amino acids: CASSLAPQETQYF. DNA for the CDR3: TGTGCCAGCAGCTTAGCACCTCAAGAGACCCAGTACTTC.

The chain uses TRBV29-1 and TRBJ2-1, with no clear D. The germline V gene has CDR1 SQVTM and CDR2 ANQGSEA. V lost 7 bases, J lost 0 bases, and 4 bases lay in between. The CDR3 is made up of 11 amino acids. In DNA form, the CDR3 reads TGCAGCGGGAGCTCCTACAATGAGCAGTTCTTC. Its protein is CSGSSYNEQFF.

The V and J genes are TRBV10-3 and TRBJ2-1, with 7 bases that match TRBD2. Trimming at V came to 8 bases and at J to 4 bases, leaving 2 bases not matched to a gene. Germline loops: CDR1 ENHRY, CDR2 SYGVKD. The CDR3 has 12 residues. Here the CDR3 reads CAIGGGYNEQFF. For the CDR3, the DNA is TGTGCCATCGGCGGGGGATACAATGAGCAGTTCTTC.

Only a few counts were recorded for this clone. The V gene is TRBV7-9, the J gene TRBJ2-1; D is unresolved. The CDR3 runs to 14 residues. From germline, CDR1 is SEHNR and CDR2 FQNEAQ (reference sequence). Trimming removed 0 bases from V and 6 bases from J, with 9 bases in between. The CDR3 DNA is TGTGCCAGCAGCTTAGCGATGACACTCAATGAGCAGTTCTTC. As protein: CASSLAMTLNEQFF.